The sequence of this T cell receptor (beta chain) was determined in a study of blood T cell repertoires in COVID-19. Study background: Sites across the United States, Italy and Spain contributed samples from acute and convalescent COVID-19. PBMCs, B-cell-depleted T cells, or T cells were the source of the cDNA or gDNA that made up the material.

The germline gives CDR1 MNHEY, CDR2 SMNVEV (reference sequence). J gave up 3 bases and V 5 bases, and 9 bases lay outside the gene matches. This CDR3 spans 16 amino acids. In the original workflow: Counts of nucleated cells, estimated from reference gene primer amplification, were obtained. The protocol was immunoSEQ multiplex PCR, while the TCRdb copy is restricted to in-frame clones and leaves out a portion. V, J and clone size derive from that table, while D and trimming were established from the DNA sequence. Of around 81,000 clones listed, around 83% are singletons. Sequencing used peripheral blood. This sequence was found in a man older than 75 with acute or convalescent COVID-19. The J gene is TRBJ2-3, the V gene TRBV27, with TRBD1 matching over 9 bases. In DNA, the CDR3 is TGTGCCAGCAGTCTCACCGGGACAGGGCATACAGATACGCAGTATTTT. Translating it yields CASSLTGTGHTDTQYF.